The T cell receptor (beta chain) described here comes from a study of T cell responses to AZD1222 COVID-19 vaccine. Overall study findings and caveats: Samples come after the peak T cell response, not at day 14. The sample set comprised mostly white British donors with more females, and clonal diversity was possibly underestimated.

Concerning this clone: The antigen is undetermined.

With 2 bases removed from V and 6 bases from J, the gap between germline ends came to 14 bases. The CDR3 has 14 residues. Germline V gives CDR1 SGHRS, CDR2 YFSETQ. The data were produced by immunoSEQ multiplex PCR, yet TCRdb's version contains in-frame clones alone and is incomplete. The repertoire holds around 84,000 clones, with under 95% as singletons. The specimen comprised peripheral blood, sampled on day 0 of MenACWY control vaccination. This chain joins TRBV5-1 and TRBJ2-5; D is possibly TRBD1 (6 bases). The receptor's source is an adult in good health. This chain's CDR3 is CASSLQGLEQTQYF. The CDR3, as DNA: TGCGCCAGCAGCTTACAGGGTCTCGAACAGACCCAGTACTTC.